These 3 T cell receptor beta chains came from one sample sequenced in a study of beta chain features in type 1 diabetes. Study results and caveats: All four CD4+ subsets of Type 1 diabetes patients contained TCRB CDR3s that were moderately but significantly shorter.

The antigens these receptors bind are not known. The whole isolated RNA underwent reverse transcription, so sequencing captured expressed TCRB transcripts. The data were produced by immunoSEQ multiplex PCR, yet TCRdb's version contains in-frame clones alone and is incomplete. Of around 150,000 clones in the sample, around 63% were seen once. Sequencing was carried out using naive CD4+ T cells from blood. The receptors shown here come from a man aged 30 to 45 with type 1 diabetes.

This rearrangement joins TRBV10-3 to TRBJ2-3; 8 positions agree with TRBD1. This CDR3 spans 13 amino acids. CDR1 ENHRY and CDR2 SYGVKD come from the germline V gene. Losses at the gene ends were 8 bases for V and 3 bases for J; bases not matched to a gene: 4. The CDR3 bases are TGTGCCATCGATCGGACAGGGACAGATACGCAGTATTTT. Its translation: CAIDRTGTDTQYF.

This chain's CDR3 is CASNHRWGITDTQYF. The CDR3 nucleotides are TGTGCCAGCAACCACCGCTGGGGGATCACAGATACGCAGTATTTT. The chain carries TRBV27 and TRBJ2-3; possibly TRBD1 or TRBD2 for D (5 bases each). Germline values: CDR1 MNHEY, CDR2 SMNVEV (reference sequence). The CDR3 totals 15 residues. V lost 7 bases to trimming and J lost 2 bases, with 16 bases between them.

This clone has a single count. V and J are TRBV7-9 and TRBJ2-7, with D perhaps matching TRBD1 (6 bases). This CDR3 region has 16 residues. Germline CDR1 and CDR2: SEHNR and FQNEAQ (reference sequence). Trimming shortened V by 7 bases and J by 0 bases, and 19 bases separated the two germline ends. As DNA, the CDR3 is TGTGCCAGCACCTCATTACAGGGTATAGCCTCCTACGAGCAGTACTTC. Encoded protein: CASTSLQGIASYEQYF.